This T cell receptor (beta chain) was recorded in a study of blood T cell repertoires in COVID-19. Study background: From T cells, B-cell-depleted T cells, or PBMCs came the material, which was cDNA or gDNA.

Trimming removed 4 bases from V and 0 bases from J, with 7 bases in between. The CDR3 spans 14 residues. CDR1 and CDR2 from the germline V gene are KGHSH and LQKENI. This table comes from immunoSEQ multiplex PCR, and its TCRdb copy is limited to in-frame clones, with some not included. The sample yields approximately 64,000 clones, around 84% seen once. The chain has TRBV18 and TRBJ1-3; D unclear. The sequence was obtained from a woman in her 70s with acute or convalescent COVID-19. The sequenced sample was peripheral blood. Here the CDR3 reads CASSRQSSGNTIYF. For the CDR3, the DNA is TGTGCCAGCTCACGGCAATCCTCTGGAAACACCATATATTTT.